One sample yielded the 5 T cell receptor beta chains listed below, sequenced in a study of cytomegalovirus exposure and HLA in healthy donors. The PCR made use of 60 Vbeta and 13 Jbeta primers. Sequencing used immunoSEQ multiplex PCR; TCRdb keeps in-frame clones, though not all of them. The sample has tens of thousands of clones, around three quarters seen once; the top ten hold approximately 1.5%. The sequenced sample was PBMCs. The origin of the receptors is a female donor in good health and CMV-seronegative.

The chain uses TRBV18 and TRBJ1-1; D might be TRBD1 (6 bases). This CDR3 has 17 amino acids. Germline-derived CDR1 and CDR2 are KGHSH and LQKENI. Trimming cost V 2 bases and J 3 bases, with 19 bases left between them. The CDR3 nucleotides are TGTGCCAGCTCACCAGTGAGACAGGTTTCCCAGGACACTGAAGCTTTCTTT. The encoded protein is CASSPVRQVSQDTEAFF.

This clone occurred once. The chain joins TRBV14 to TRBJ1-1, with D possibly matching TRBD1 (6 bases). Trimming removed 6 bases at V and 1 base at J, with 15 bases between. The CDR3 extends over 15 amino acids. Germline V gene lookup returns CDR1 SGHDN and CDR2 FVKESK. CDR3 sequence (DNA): TGTGCCAGCAGTGGGAGGGGGAAGGGGAACACTGAAGCTTTCTTT. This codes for CASSGRGKGNTEAFF.

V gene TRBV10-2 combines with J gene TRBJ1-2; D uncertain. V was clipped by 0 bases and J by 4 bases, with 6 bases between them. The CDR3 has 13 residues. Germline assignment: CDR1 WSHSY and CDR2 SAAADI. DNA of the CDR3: TGCGCCAGCAGTGAGTCTGGCTCCTATGGCTACACCTTC. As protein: CASSESGSYGYTF.

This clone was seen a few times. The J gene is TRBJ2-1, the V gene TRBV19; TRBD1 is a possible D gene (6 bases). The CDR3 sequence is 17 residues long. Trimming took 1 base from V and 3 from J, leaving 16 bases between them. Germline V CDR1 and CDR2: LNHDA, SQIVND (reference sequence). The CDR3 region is CASSIGRTGNVYNEQFF. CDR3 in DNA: TGTGCCAGTAGTATAGGCAGAACAGGGAATGTCTACAATGAGCAGTTCTTC.

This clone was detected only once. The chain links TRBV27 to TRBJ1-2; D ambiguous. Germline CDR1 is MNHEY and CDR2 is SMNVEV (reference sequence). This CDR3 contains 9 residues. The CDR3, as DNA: TGTGACCACCTACATGGCTACACCTTC. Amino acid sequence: CDHLHGYTF.